This T cell receptor (beta chain) stems from a study of a mutant IDH1 vaccine in newly diagnosed glioma. Study summary: Vaccine dosing followed radiotherapy by 4-6 weeks, or accompanied temozolomide cycles. Visits V12 and V13 fell at weeks 35 and 47, respectively.

This clone was seen a few times. Its antigen remains unidentified. V was clipped by 2 bases and J by 1 base, with 11 bases between them. This CDR3 spans 15 amino acids. Per germline, CDR1 KGHSH and CDR2 LQKENI. The study's findings and limits: Pseudoprogression appeared independent of alterations in top peripheral clonotypes. Detectable vaccine-induced immune responses arose in approximately 93% of patients.

Time point of the sample: week 35, safety follow-up. One vaccine dose held 300 ug of mutant IDH1 20-mer peptide and came with topical imiquimod. Clones were read by immunoSEQ multiplex PCR, and TCRdb kept only the in-frame ones, dropping some. The sample comprises about 31,000 clones, over 65% of which are singletons, and about 11% rests with the top ten. This rearrangement joins TRBV18 to TRBJ1-1, with D unclear. The TCR was taken from a woman between 35 and 50 years old with glioma. The material sequenced was PBMCs, taken from a glioma patient whose treatment included an IDH1 peptide vaccine. CDR3 nucleotides: TGTGCCAGCTCACCAACAATTGACTCGAACACTGAAGCTTTCTTT. This encodes CASSPTIDSNTEAFF.